The 20 T cell receptor beta chains reported below all come from one sample, sequenced in a study of identical twins. MiXCR, run by TCRdb on the 5' RACE reads, gives a single entry per CDR3 protein. The data hold fewer than 650,000 distinct CDR3 sequences, with just over 7% observed a single time. These data were likewise used in another study, on yellow fever vaccine responses in identical twins.

Sequencing was performed on PBMCs. Receptors originate from a young woman in good health.

The CDR3 sequence is CSARALFGGKLFF. CDR3 bases: TGCAGTGCTAGGGCCCTATTCGGCGGAAAACTGTTTTTT. J is TRBJ1-4 and V is TRBV20-1; D is ambiguous. Trimming pared 3 bases from V and 10 bases from J, leaving 15 bases between. Per the germline V gene, CDR1 is DFQATT and CDR2 is SNEGSKA (reference sequence). CDR3 size: 13 residues.

This clonotype was picked up many times. The chain's CDR3 is CASGTSGIGEQFF. The CDR3 bases are TGTGCCAGCGGGACTAGCGGGATCGGTGAGCAGTTCTTC. The chain is built from TRBV12-3 or TRBV12-4 and TRBJ2-1; 13 bases match TRBD2. The CDR3 has 13 residues. The J segment lost 9 bases and the V segment lost 8 bases, leaving 4 bases of the junction unmatched.

V and J are TRBV20-1 and TRBJ1-5; 9 bases are a match to TRBD1. Germline CDR1 and CDR2: DFQATT and SNEGSKA (reference sequence). J gave up 7 bases and V 3 bases, and 7 bases lay outside the gene matches. The CDR3 is 14 residues long. The CDR3 nucleotides are TGCAGTGCTAGTTCCGACAGGGGGAACCAGCCCCAGCATTTT. Protein: CSASSDRGNQPQHF.

This clonotype has just a few counts. The chain links TRBV4-2 to TRBJ2-2; no reliable D call. The V and J ends lost 4 bases and 8 bases respectively, with 17 bases between them. The germline CDR1 and CDR2 sequences are LGHNA and YNFKEQ. The CDR3 is 15 amino acids. Here the CDR3 DNA reads TGTGCCAGCAGCCCATCGAACGTAGGCGTGGGGGAGCTGTTTTTT. It is translated as CASSPSNVGVGELFF.

The rearrangement links TRBV3-1 to TRBJ2-7; 9 positions match TRBD2. CDR3 size: 13 residues. CDR1 and CDR2 (germline): LGHDT, YNNKEL (reference sequence). The V gene end was trimmed by 5 bases and the J gene end by 5 bases; junction bases not matched to a gene: 4. In DNA, the CDR3 is TGTGCCAGCAGCTCAAGCGGGGGGCACGAGCAGTACTTC. Translating it yields CASSSSGGHEQYF.

The V call is TRBV29-1, the J call TRBJ1-2; D might be TRBD1 (5 bases). Looked up from germline, CDR1 is SQVTM and CDR2 is ANQGSEA. The V gene lost 6 bases and the J gene lost 3 bases, with 14 bases spanning the gap. The CDR3 has 13 residues. The CDR3 spells CSVSEGYDYGYTF. Here the CDR3 DNA reads TGCAGCGTGAGCGAGGGGTATGACTATGGCTACACCTTC.

V and J are TRBV10-3 and TRBJ2-1, with 8 bases aligning to TRBD1. The CDR3 is 15 amino acids. CDR1 is ENHRY, CDR2 SYGVKD, per germline. V dropped 6 bases and J dropped 4; count of bases not matched to a gene: 8. CDR3 protein: CAIRPDRGLYNEQFF. CDR3 in DNA: TGTGCCATCAGACCAGACAGGGGACTTTACAATGAGCAGTTCTTC.

This clonotype was seen a handful of times. This chain joins TRBV20-1 and TRBJ1-6, with 9 bases that match TRBD1. CDR3 length: 16 residues. The V gene end was trimmed by 3 bases and the J gene end by 7 bases; junction bases not matched to a gene: 10. Germline V CDR1 and CDR2: DFQATT, SNEGSKA (reference sequence). The CDR3 loop reads CSASRLQGADNSPLHF. The DNA for the CDR3 is TGCAGTGCTAGTCGATTACAGGGGGCAGACAATTCACCCCTCCACTTT.

This clonotype appeared a few times. The rearrangement uses TRBV5-6 and TRBJ2-7; TRBD2 is a possible D gene (7 bases). Germline CDR1 is SGHDT and CDR2 is YYEEEE. The length of the CDR3 is 15 residues. V dropped 2 bases and J dropped 4 bases, with 16 bases sitting between them. The CDR3 loop reads CASSLDPGGKYEQYF. CDR3 coding DNA: TGTGCCAGCAGCTTAGACCCGGGGGGCAAGTACGAGCAGTACTTC.

This clonotype was recorded at least ten times. V and J are TRBV5-6 and TRBJ2-7; 9 bases are shared with TRBD2. The CDR3 spans 14 residues. CDR1 SGHDT and CDR2 YYEEEE come from the germline V gene. V lost 3 bases and J lost 5; bases outside the gene matches: 6. CDR3 loop: CASSSAGGPDEQYF. DNA for the CDR3: TGTGCCAGCAGCTCAGCGGGAGGACCGGACGAGCAGTACTTC.

The V gene is TRBV25-1, the J gene TRBJ2-1; 11 positions agree with TRBD1. Trimming at V came to 6 bases and at J to 7 bases, leaving 11 bases not matched to a gene. The V gene's germline CDR1 is MGHDK and CDR2 SYGVNS. CDR3 length: 16 residues. This chain's CDR3 is CASRQSSGTGGNEQFF. For the CDR3, the DNA is TGTGCCAGCAGACAGAGTTCCGGGACAGGGGGAAATGAGCAGTTCTTC. Based on the CDR3 plus reference TRBV25-1 and TRBJ2-1, the full variable domain is EADIYQTPRYLVIGTGKKITLECSQTMGHDKMYWYQQDPGMELHLIHYSYGVNSTEKGDLSSESTVSRIRTEHFPLTLESARPSHTSQYLCASRQSSGTGGNEQFFGPGTRLTVL.

This clonotype has a count of ten or more. The rearrangement uses TRBV12-3 or TRBV12-4 and TRBJ2-1; the match to TRBD1 covers 9 bases. The CDR3 contains 14 residues. Trimming removed 3 bases from V and 12 bases from J; junction bases left unmatched: 9. The CDR3 DNA sequence: TGTGCCAGCAGTTTTGTGGGACAGGGCTTGGGGCAGTTCTTC. It is translated as CASSFVGQGLGQFF.

The chain carries TRBV7-2 and TRBJ2-2; TRBD2 matches at 10 bases. With 4 bases clipped from V and 1 base from J, the junction kept 6 bases outside the gene matches. This CDR3 is 17 amino acids long. The germline CDR1 and CDR2 sequences are SGHTA and FQGNSA. CDR3 sequence (DNA): TGTGCCAGCAGCTCCTCCCCTAGCGGGGGGAACACCGGGGAGCTGTTTTTT. Protein: CASSSSPSGGNTGELFF.

J is TRBJ1-2 and V is TRBV2; unclear D gene. CDR1 and CDR2 from the germline V gene are SNHLY and FYNNEI. V was cut by 9 bases and J by 0 bases, with 11 bases left in between. The CDR3 sequence is 13 residues long. The CDR3 nucleotides are TGTGCCAGAGACTCGTTATCTAACTATGGCTACACCTTC. Its protein is CARDSLSNYGYTF.

This clonotype was counted a few times. This chain joins TRBV5-1 and TRBJ2-1; D tentatively reads TRBD1 or TRBD2 (5 bases each). This CDR3 contains 14 residues. Germline assignment: CDR1 SGHRS and CDR2 YFSETQ. The V end lost 6 bases, the J end lost 6 bases, and 16 bases lay between the germline ends. CDR3 loop: CASKGSVSLNEQFF. DNA for the CDR3: TGCGCCAGCAAGGGGAGTGTTTCCCTCAATGAGCAGTTCTTC.

The table lists this clonotype with a few counts. The chain couples TRBV20-1 to TRBJ2-3; no clear D. The CDR3 loop spans 12 amino acids. Germline CDR1 DFQATT, CDR2 SNEGSKA (reference sequence). V was pared by 6 bases and J by 2 bases, with 9 bases between. The CDR3 DNA is TGCAGTGCCCCCAGAATCACAGATACGCAGTATTTT. This codes for CSAPRITDTQYF.

This clonotype has only a few counts. DNA of the CDR3: TGCGCCAGCACCCTTACCGGGGACGGAGGCTACGAGCAGTACTTC. Amino acid sequence: CASTLTGDGGYEQYF. This chain joins TRBV5-1 and TRBJ2-7; D might be TRBD1 or TRBD2, each matching 5 bases. This CDR3 spans 15 amino acids. The V end lost 6 bases, the J end lost 3 bases, and 19 bases lay between the germline ends. Germline CDR1 is SGHRS and CDR2 is YFSETQ.

The chain carries TRBV5-1 and TRBJ2-1; D is perhaps TRBD1 or TRBD2 (6 bases each). The germline V gene has CDR1 SGHRS and CDR2 YFSETQ. The CDR3 is 15 amino acids. V gave up 7 bases and J gave up 2 bases, with 16 bases separating them. CDR3 coding DNA: TGCGCCAGCTACGGAGGGGGGAGACCCTACAATGAGCAGTTCTTC. Its protein is CASYGGGRPYNEQFF. Using reference TRBV5-1 and TRBJ2-1 for the parts outside the CDR3, the full variable domain is KAGVTQTPRYLIKTRGQQVTLSCSPISGHRSVSWYQQTPGQGLQFLFEYFSETQRNKGNFPGRFSGRQFSNSRSEMNVSTLELGDSALYLCASYGGGRPYNEQFFGPGTRLTVL.

This clonotype came up a few times. V is TRBV3-1 and J is TRBJ2-1; D not resolved. With 0 bases removed from V and 9 bases from J, the gap between germline ends came to 6 bases. This CDR3 is 12 amino acids long. The germline CDR1 and CDR2 sequences are LGHDT and YNNKEL (reference sequence). In DNA, the CDR3 is TGTGCCAGCAGCCAAGATACGACTGAGCAGTTCTTC. Protein: CASSQDTTEQFF.

This clonotype appeared a few times. V gene TRBV5-1 combines with J gene TRBJ2-2; 10 positions match TRBD2. Germline assignment: CDR1 SGHRS and CDR2 YFSETQ. The J segment lost 6 bases and the V segment lost 4 bases, leaving 6 bases of the junction unmatched. CDR3 length: 15 residues. The CDR3 bases are TGCGCCAGCAGCCCCAGGCTAGCGGGAGCCGGGGAGCTGTTTTTT. Translating gives CASSPRLAGAGELFF.